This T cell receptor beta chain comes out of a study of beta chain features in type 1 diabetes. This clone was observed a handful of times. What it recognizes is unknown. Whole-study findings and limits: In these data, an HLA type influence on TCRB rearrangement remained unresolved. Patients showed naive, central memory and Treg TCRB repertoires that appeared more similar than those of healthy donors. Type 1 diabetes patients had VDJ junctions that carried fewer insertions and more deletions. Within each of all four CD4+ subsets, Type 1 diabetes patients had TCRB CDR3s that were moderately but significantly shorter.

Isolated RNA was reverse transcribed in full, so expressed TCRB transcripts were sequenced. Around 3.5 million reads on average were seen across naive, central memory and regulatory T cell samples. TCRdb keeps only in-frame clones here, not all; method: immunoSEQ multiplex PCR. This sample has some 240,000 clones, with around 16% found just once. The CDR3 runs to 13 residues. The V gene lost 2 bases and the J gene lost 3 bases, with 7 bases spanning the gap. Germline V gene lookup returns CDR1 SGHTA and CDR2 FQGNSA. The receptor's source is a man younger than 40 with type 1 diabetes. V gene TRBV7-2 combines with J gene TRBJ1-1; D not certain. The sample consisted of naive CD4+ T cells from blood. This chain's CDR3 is CASSLLLHTEAFF. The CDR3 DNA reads TGTGCCAGCAGCTTATTGTTGCACACTGAAGCTTTCTTT.